This T cell receptor (beta chain) was sequenced during a study of T cells in localized non-small cell lung cancer. For this clone: Its target is not known.

Profiling relied on immunoSEQ multiplex PCR, and the TCRdb table lists in-frame clones only, not all of them. The table has about 23,000 clones, 90% seen once. Study-wide results and limits: There were a median roughly 60 of the top 100 tumor clones appearing in adjacent lung.

The V and J ends lost 4 bases and 5 bases respectively, with 8 bases between them. CDR3 length: 12 residues. Looked up from germline, CDR1 is SGHTA and CDR2 is FQGNSA. The TCR originated in a woman between 35 and 75 years old with stage I lung adenocarcinoma. This rearrangement joins TRBV7-2 to TRBJ1-2; possible D gene TRBD1, 5 bases. The sequences come from peripheral blood, collected before any cancer treatment. The CDR3 protein is CASSSGTYGYTF. Here the CDR3 DNA reads TGTGCCAGCAGCTCCGGGACGTATGGCTACACCTTC.